This TCR beta chain came from a study of blood T cell repertoires in COVID-19. Study overall: Whether acute or convalescent, the COVID-19 samples came from the United States, Italy and Spain. Sample material is recorded as cDNA or gDNA derived from T cells, B-cell-depleted T cells, or PBMCs.

This table comes from immunoSEQ multiplex PCR, and its TCRdb copy is limited to in-frame clones, with some not included. The table has a few hundred thousand clones, roughly 90% seen once. Germline V lookup: CDR1 SGHRS, CDR2 YFSETQ. Trimming removed 3 bases from V and 2 bases from J; junction bases left unmatched: 4. The CDR3 is 15 amino acids. Sequenced material: peripheral blood. This TCR came from a man aged 60-69 years who had recovered from COVID-19. This chain links TRBV5-1 with TRBJ1-3; TRBD1 agrees at 8 bases. The CDR3 DNA follows: TGCGCCAGCAGCTGGGGGACAGGAACTGGAAACACCATATATTTT. Its protein is CASSWGTGTGNTIYF.